A single T cell receptor beta chain is shown here with its context. This sample was included in a study of shared clonotypes between healthy human individuals. Profiled with immunoSEQ multiplex PCR; TCRdb holds only in-frame clones, not every one. The table includes 950,000 to 1,100,000 clones, about 84% detected once. Germline CDR1 SQVTM, CDR2 ANQGSEA. This CDR3 has 14 amino acids. V was cut by 6 bases and J by 0 bases, with 12 bases left in between. This TCR was sampled from a man younger than 35 in good health. Some clones in this sample may be carry-over from other donors' samples. This chain links TRBV29-1 with TRBJ1-3, with D unresolved. What was sequenced was memory CD4+ T cells from PBMCs. Subset here: CD45RA-negative fraction. The CDR3 loop reads CSVRHPHSGNTIYF. CDR3 DNA: TGCAGCGTGAGGCACCCTCACTCTGGAAACACCATATATTTT.